Listed below are T cell receptor beta chains from one sample, sequenced in a study of identical twins. TCRdb re-derived calls from the 5' RACE reads in MiXCR, one entry per CDR3 protein. The sample lists 700,000 to 950,000 distinct CDR3 sequences; roughly an eighth were seen once. The sample was also linked to a second study, of yellow fever vaccine responses in identical twins.

The sample was PBMCs. The source is a woman between 18 and 29 years old in good health. Each CDR3 is given with its conserved first and last residue. The order of the fields is D gene, clone size, V gene, J gene, CDR3 protein, CDR3 DNA. The D gene is left open where the match is weak. Clone size is given for some rows only: seen once, a few or many times, or a class if the clone is expanded.

>TRBD1|.|TRBV19|TRBJ2-3
CASRSAQGAVSIDTQYF
TGTGCCAGTAGATCCGCCCAGGGGGCAGTATCGATAGATACGCAGTATTTT
>.|.|TRBV28|TRBJ2-2
CASRSLFEDSGELFF
TGTGCCAGCAGGTCCCTCTTTGAGGATAGCGGGGAGCTGTTTTTT
>.|.|TRBV7-9|TRBJ2-5
CASSLGAEKETQYF
TGTGCCAGCAGCTTAGGGGCGGAAAAAGAGACCCAGTACTTC
>TRBD2|.|TRBV7-6|TRBJ2-5
CASSIGGRSGQETQYF
TGTGCCAGCAGCATCGGCGGGAGAAGCGGCCAAGAGACCCAGTACTTC
>TRBD1|few|TRBV18|TRBJ1-5
CASSSATGDLQPQHF
TGTGCCAGCTCGTCTGCGACAGGGGATCTTCAGCCCCAGCATTTT
>.|few|TRBV21-1|TRBJ2-5
CASSKRQDRFGETQYF
TGTGCCAGCAGCAAAAGACAGGACAGGTTCGGTGAGACCCAGTACTTC
>.|many|TRBV20-1|TRBJ1-5
CSARSGLNQPQHF
TGCAGTGCTAGATCAGGACTCAATCAGCCCCAGCATTTT
>TRBD2|many|TRBV7-9|TRBJ2-7
CASSFASGRSHEQYF
TGTGCCAGCAGCTTCGCTAGCGGGAGGTCCCACGAGCAGTACTTC
>.|.|TRBV20-1|TRBJ2-3
CSASRDSRTDTQYF
TGCAGTGCTAGCCGGGACTCCCGCACAGATACGCAGTATTTT
>.|many|TRBV12-3/TRBV12-4|TRBJ1-4
CASTLGEKLFF
TGTGCCAGCACCCTCGGTGAAAAACTGTTTTTT
>TRBD1|.|TRBV24-1|TRBJ2-1
CATSDFGQGDLGEQFF
TGTGCCACCAGTGATTTCGGGCAGGGGGATTTGGGTGAGCAGTTCTTC
>TRBD1|few|TRBV7-6|TRBJ2-2
CASSPLDRGESANTGELFF
TGTGCCAGCAGCCCCCTGGACAGGGGGGAGTCAGCGAACACCGGGGAGCTGTTTTTT
>.|few|TRBV12-3/TRBV12-4|TRBJ2-7
CASSRPGTVAYEQYF
TGTGCCAGCAGTAGACCCGGGACGGTAGCCTACGAGCAGTACTTC
>TRBD2|.|TRBV28|TRBJ2-7
CASSLRLAGMTYEQYF
TGTGCCAGCAGTTTAAGGCTAGCGGGTATGACCTACGAGCAGTACTTC
>.|few|TRBV24-1|TRBJ2-1
CATSDPTRGSYNEQFF
TGTGCCACCAGTGATCCGACCAGGGGTTCCTACAATGAGCAGTTCTTC
>TRBD2|.|TRBV2|TRBJ2-1
CASSDRTRAYNEQFF
TGTGCCAGCAGTGACAGGACTAGGGCCTACAATGAGCAGTTCTTC
>TRBD1|.|TRBV25-1|TRBJ2-5
CASRGSNRGLEETQYF
TGTGCCAGCAGGGGTTCTAACAGGGGGCTTGAGGAGACCCAGTACTTC
>.|.|TRBV19|TRBJ1-1
CASRTDRERGAFF
TGTGCCAGTAGAACTGACAGAGAGAGAGGAGCTTTCTTT
>TRBD1|.|TRBV2|TRBJ2-3
CACQGAYTDTQYF
TGTGCCTGCCAGGGGGCGTACACAGATACGCAGTATTTT
>.|few|TRBV20-1|TRBJ1-1
CSAGSGNTEAFF
TGCAGTGCTGGTTCAGGGAACACTGAAGCTTTCTTT
>.|.|TRBV14|TRBJ1-6
CASSQVRGSVNSPLHF
TGTGCCAGCAGCCAAGTTAGGGGGTCAGTTAATTCACCCCTCCACTTT
>TRBD2|.|TRBV3-1|TRBJ2-2
CASSRPGTTLTGELFF
TGTGCCAGCAGTCGACCCGGGACTACCCTTACCGGGGAGCTGTTTTTT
>.|.|TRBV5-5|TRBJ2-1
CASSWRLGEANNEQFF
TGTGCCAGCAGCTGGCGCTTGGGGGAGGCTAACAATGAGCAGTTCTTC
>.|few|TRBV24-1|TRBJ2-2
CATSAFGEKNTGELFF
TGTGCCACCAGCGCTTTTGGGGAAAAGAACACCGGGGAGCTGTTTTTT
>.|.|TRBV2|TRBJ2-5
CASTYRETQYF
TGTGCCAGCACGTACAGAGAGACCCAGTACTTC
>TRBD1|.|TRBV6-2/TRBV6-3|TRBJ1-5
CASSWGQSNQPQHF
TGTGCCAGCAGCTGGGGACAGAGCAATCAGCCCCAGCATTTT
>.|few|TRBV6-5|TRBJ1-1
CASSYSFAEGNTEAFF
TGTGCCAGCAGTTACTCGTTTGCGGAGGGGAACACTGAAGCTTTCTTT